The following is a T cell receptor (beta chain) sequence with its context. Antigen unknown. Germline-derived CDR1 and CDR2 are LGHNT and FRNRAP. This CDR3 contains 16 residues. Between the trimmed V and J ends, which lost 0 bases and 2 bases, there was a span of 13 bases. For every donor, a draw yielded 7.5 to 10 milliliters of peripheral blood. There were at least 6 micrograms of total RNA extracted from every sample. A sample-barcoded 5' primer and a J-beta primer mix were used in a second PCR of about 7 to 12 cycles. Via MiXCR, TCRdb re-called the 5' RACE reads, giving one row per CDR3 protein. The table has around 790,000 distinct CDR3 sequences, roughly 44% seen once; the top ten hold roughly 19%. This sample was included in a study of blood T cells in healthy people across ages. Overall study findings and caveats: No conclusive comparison of naive versus antigen-experienced cells was possible with unsorted PBMCs.

Sequences were obtained from blood. This receptor was taken from a man between 60 and 70 years old in good health. The rearrangement links TRBV12-5 to TRBJ1-1, with a weak D call TRBD1 (5 bases). The CDR3 sequence is CASGLVQLQDNTEAFF. CDR3 coding DNA: TGTGCTAGTGGTTTGGTACAGTTACAGGACAACACTGAAGCTTTCTTT.